Listed here are 32 T cell receptor beta chains from one sample, sequenced in a study of cytomegalovirus exposure and HLA in healthy donors. Primers for the PCR totalled 60 Vbeta and 13 Jbeta. Some clones are missing from TCRdb's copy, which holds only in-frame ones; the method was immunoSEQ multiplex PCR. The table has under 200,000 clones, around 79% seen once. Sequencing was carried out using PBMCs. These receptor sequences come from a man between 18 and 29 years old in good health and CMV-seronegative.

The V and J genes are TRBV5-8 and TRBJ2-7; D possibly corresponds to TRBD2 (6 bases). Per the germline V gene, CDR1 is SGHTS and CDR2 is YDEGEE. V was clipped by 4 bases and J by 3 bases, with 23 bases between them. The CDR3 spans 17 residues. The DNA for the CDR3 is TGTGCCAGCAGCCTTGCGTGGGTGGGGGGAACCCTCTACGAGCAGTACTTC. Amino acids: CASSLAWVGGTLYEQYF.

The V and J genes are TRBV19 and TRBJ2-2; 7 bases line up with TRBD2. The CDR3 has 15 residues. From germline, CDR1 is LNHDA and CDR2 SQIVND (reference sequence). J gave up 3 bases and V 5 bases, and 6 bases lay outside the gene matches. The CDR3 sequence: CASSYPGGDTGELFF. The CDR3 DNA sequence: TGTGCCAGTAGTTACCCTGGGGGGGACACCGGGGAGCTGTTTTTT.

This sequence joins TRBV11-2 and TRBJ2-5; a possible D gene is TRBD2 (5 bases). The CDR3 spans 15 residues. Germline CDR1 and CDR2: SGHAT and FQNNGV. V gave up 1 base and J gave up 2 bases, with 11 bases separating them. CDR3 sequence: CASSLVSEAQETQYF. Written as DNA, the CDR3 is TGTGCCAGCAGCTTAGTGTCGGAGGCTCAAGAGACCCAGTACTTC.

This clone was counted between two and nine times. The rearrangement links TRBV9 to TRBJ2-7, with TRBD1 matching over 7 bases. The CDR3 has 13 amino acids. Losses at the gene ends were 4 bases for V and 5 bases for J; bases not matched to a gene: 6. CDR1 and CDR2 (germline): SGDLS, YYNGEE. CDR3 nucleotides: TGTGCCAGCAGCCCCCAGACAGGGAACGAGCAGTACTTC. It translates to CASSPQTGNEQYF.

The chain is built from TRBV7-9 and TRBJ2-7; 7 positions match TRBD1. CDR3 size: 14 residues. V shed 3 bases and J 7 bases; nucleotides not matched to a gene: 9. Looked up from germline, CDR1 is SEHNR and CDR2 is FQNEAQ (reference sequence). CDR3: CASSFTRGPREQYF. The CDR3 DNA sequence: TGTGCCAGCAGCTTCACGAGGGGGCCTCGAGAGCAGTACTTC.

This clone turned up a few times. The V call is TRBV11-3, the J call TRBJ2-1; D not certain. This CDR3 region has 13 residues. V lost 2 bases and J 7 bases, leaving 9 bases between the germline ends. CDR1 SGHNT and CDR2 YENEEA come from the germline V gene. The CDR3: CASSLMFGNEQFF. In DNA form, the CDR3 reads TGTGCCAGCAGCTTAATGTTCGGTAATGAGCAGTTCTTC.

The sample holds one count of this clone. The chain combines TRBV19 with TRBJ1-5, with a tentative D call TRBD1 (5 bases). Germline-derived CDR1 and CDR2 are LNHDA and SQIVND (reference sequence). CDR3 length: 13 amino acids. Deletions cut 7 bases from V and 2 bases from J, with 9 bases between. CDR3 nucleotides: TGTGCCAGTATAGGAGGGGGCAATCAGCCCCAGCATTTT. Its translation is CASIGGGNQPQHF.

The rearrangement joins TRBV9 to TRBJ1-2; no reliable D call. There are 15 residues in the CDR3. V shed 0 bases and J shed 2 bases, with 11 bases lying between them. Germline V gene data show CDR1 as SGDLS and CDR2 as YYNGEE. The CDR3 is CASSVVGSPNYGYTF. DNA for the CDR3: TGTGCCAGCAGCGTAGTGGGCAGCCCGAACTATGGCTACACCTTC.

The chain joins TRBV4-1 to TRBJ1-4; D is unclear. Germline lookup yields CDR1 MGHRA and CDR2 YSYEKL. With 7 bases removed from V and 5 bases from J, the gap between germline ends came to 14 bases. The CDR3 runs 14 residues. The CDR3 reads CASIEGGGNEKLFF. In DNA, the CDR3 is TGCGCCAGCATTGAGGGCGGAGGAAATGAAAAACTGTTTTTT.

J is TRBJ1-4 and V is TRBV21-1; the DNA was not compared with TRBD1, the D call given in the table. TRBV21-1 is assigned pseudogene status. This CDR3 has 16 residues. CDR3 protein: CASSKEQGAPNEKLFF. The CDR3 DNA reads as TGTGCCAGCAGCAAAGAGCAGGGGGCGCCTAATGAAAAACTGTTTTTT.

The V call is TRBV6-6, the J call TRBJ1-5, with 9 bases aligning to TRBD1. J gave up 7 bases and V 6 bases, and 4 bases lay outside the gene matches. CDR1 and CDR2 (germline): MNHNY, SVGAGI (reference sequence). CDR3 length: 13 amino acids. The CDR3, as DNA: TGTGCCAGCAGACCGACAGGGGGGCAGCCCCAGCATTTT. Translated: CASRPTGGQPQHF.

The chain's CDR3 is CAGEEGVNQPQHF. CDR3 nucleotide sequence: TGTGCCGGGGAGGAAGGGGTTAATCAGCCCCAGCATTTT. The V gene is TRBV6-1, the J gene TRBJ1-5, with D maybe TRBD1 (5 bases). This CDR3 spans 13 amino acids. Germline assignment: CDR1 MNHNS and CDR2 SASEGT. V lost 11 bases, J lost 4 bases, and 15 bases lay in between.

J is TRBJ2-1 and V is TRBV9; 7 bases fit TRBD1. The CDR3 spans 16 residues. Germline trimming cut 4 bases from V and 7 bases from J; bases unmatched to any gene: 14. CDR1 SGDLS and CDR2 YYNGEE come from the germline V gene. The CDR3 spells CASSLPPDRAQNEQFF. The CDR3 DNA reads as TGTGCCAGCAGCCTTCCGCCTGACAGGGCCCAGAATGAGCAGTTCTTC.

As DNA, the CDR3 is TGTGCCAGCAGCAACACCCAGGGCGGTGGCTACACCTTC. This encodes CASSNTQGGGYTF. The chain employs TRBV2 and TRBJ1-2; D is perhaps TRBD1 (5 bases). Trimming stripped 6 bases from V and 7 bases from J, with 15 bases between. The germline V gene encodes CDR1 SNHLY and CDR2 FYNNEI. The CDR3 is 13 amino acids. Using reference TRBV2 and TRBJ1-2 for the parts outside the CDR3, the full variable domain is EPEVTQTPSHQVTQMGQEVILRCVPISNHLYFYWYRQILGQKVEFLVSFYNNEISEKSEIFDDQFSVERPDGSNFTLKIRSTKLEDSAMYFCASSNTQGGGYTFGSGTRLTVV.

This chain connects TRBV2 to TRBJ2-5; D possibly corresponds to TRBD1 (5 bases). The better agreement between TRBJ2-7 and the DNA end casts doubt on the J call. The germline CDR1 and CDR2 sequences are SNHLY and FYNNEI. This CDR3 has 15 residues. In DNA form, the CDR3 reads TGTGCCAGCGACAGTACAGGTATAAGTACCTACGAGCAGTACTTC. It encodes CASDSTGISTYEQYF.

This chain joins TRBV9 and TRBJ1-2; D ambiguous. V was trimmed by 0 bases and J by 4 bases, leaving 10 bases between them. CDR1 is SGDLS and CDR2 is YYNGEE in the germline V gene. The CDR3 has 14 residues. In nucleotides, the CDR3 is TGTGCCAGCAGCGTAGGGTCAGTTCTCTATGGCTACACCTTC. Protein: CASSVGSVLYGYTF.

Points on this clone: The junction does not match germline at one end; this may be a read error. The chain is built from TRBV7-9 and TRBJ2-2; 9 nucleotides match TRBD1. Germline CDR1 SEHNR, CDR2 FQNEAQ (reference sequence). The CDR3 has 14 amino acids. Here the CDR3 reads CASSLPAGRQGVGF. CDR3 bases: TGTGCCAGCAGCTTACCGGCGGGACGACAGGGGGTCGGGTTT.

V gene TRBV30 combines with J gene TRBJ2-7; 7 bases map to TRBD1. The CDR3 length is 11 residues. Per germline, CDR1 GTSNPN and CDR2 SVGIG (reference sequence). V lost 8 bases, J lost 6 bases, and 7 bases stayed unmatched. CDR3: CATGAQGEQYF. The CDR3, as DNA: TGTGCCACAGGGGCGCAAGGCGAGCAGTACTTC.

V usage is TRBV28 and J usage is TRBJ2-2, with 7 bases identical to TRBD2. With 5 bases clipped from V and 4 bases from J, the junction kept 7 bases outside the gene matches. The CDR3 covers 15 residues. CDR1 MDHEN and CDR2 SYDVKM come from the germline V gene. The CDR3 sequence is CASSLPERGTGELFF. In nucleotides, the CDR3 is TGTGCCAGCAGTCTCCCAGAGCGGGGCACCGGGGAGCTGTTTTTT.

This clone was seen many times. The V and J genes are TRBV19 and TRBJ2-7; 8 bases are shared with TRBD1. This CDR3 spans 14 amino acids. Germline lookup yields CDR1 LNHDA and CDR2 SQIVND (reference sequence). The trim removed 6 bases at V and 3 bases at J, leaving 7 bases unmatched. This CDR3 reads CASRPSGTGYEQYF. The CDR3 DNA reads as TGTGCCAGTAGACCCTCCGGGACAGGCTACGAGCAGTACTTC.

J is TRBJ1-1 and V is TRBV11-2; 8 bases line up with TRBD1. Germline V gives CDR1 SGHAT, CDR2 FQNNGV. The CDR3 sequence is 16 residues long. Trimming cost V 1 base and J 1 base; bases outside gene matches: 5. Here the CDR3 reads CASSLVAGGPNTEAFF. In DNA, the CDR3 is TGTGCCAGCAGCTTAGTGGCAGGGGGCCCGAACACTGAAGCTTTCTTT.

The chain links TRBV6-1 to TRBJ2-3, with TRBD2 identical over 13 bases. The CDR3 totals 16 residues. Germline lookup yields CDR1 MNHNS and CDR2 SASEGT. V shed 4 bases and J 1 base; nucleotides not matched to a gene: 2. CDR3 nucleotides: TGTGCCAGCAGTGGGGGACTAGCGGGACGCACAGATACGCAGTATTTT. Amino acid sequence: CASSGGLAGRTDTQYF.

This sequence joins TRBV15 and TRBJ2-7; maybe TRBD1 (6 bases). The germline V gene encodes CDR1 LNHNV and CDR2 YYDKDF (reference sequence). The CDR3 has 14 amino acids. Trimming took off 3 bases at V and 6 bases at J, with 15 bases between the two ends. The CDR3 DNA is TGTGCCACCAGCAGGGGGGCAGGCGGCATCGAGCAGTACTTC. Its protein is CATSRGAGGIEQYF.

This rearrangement joins TRBV12-5 to TRBJ2-2; TRBD1 matches 8 bases. This CDR3 spans 18 amino acids. Per germline, CDR1 LGHNT and CDR2 FRNRAP. Trimming cost V 2 bases and J 4 bases; bases outside gene matches: 12. The CDR3 region is CASGLPWTGTSGTGELFF. In DNA form, the CDR3 reads TGTGCTAGTGGTTTGCCCTGGACAGGGACCTCGGGCACCGGGGAGCTGTTTTTT. The whole variable domain, filled in from reference TRBV12-5 and TRBJ2-2, reads DARVTQTPRHKVTEMGQEVTMRCQPILGHNTVFWYRQTMMQGLELLAYFRNRAPLDDSGMPKDRFSAEMPDATLATLKIQPSEPRDSAVYFCASGLPWTGTSGTGELFFGEGSRLTVL.

The chain uses TRBV7-9 and TRBJ1-5; D perhaps matches TRBD1 (6 bases). The CDR3 sequence is 15 residues long. Germline loops: CDR1 SEHNR, CDR2 FQNEAQ (reference sequence). Trimming pared 1 base from V and 4 bases from J, leaving 11 bases between. The CDR3 loop reads CASSLEGGGNQPQHF. The CDR3, as DNA: TGTGCCAGCAGCTTAGAAGGGGGGGGTAATCAGCCCCAGCATTTT. Supplemented by reference TRBV7-9 and TRBJ1-5, the full variable domain reads DTGVSQNPRHKITKRGQNVTFRCDPISEHNRLYWYRQTLGQGPEFLTYFQNEAQLEKSRLLSDRFSAERPKGSFSTLEIQRTEQGDSAMYLCASSLEGGGNQPQHFGDGTRLSIL.

V and J are TRBV29-1 and TRBJ2-1, with a tentative D call TRBD1 (5 bases). Germline V CDR1 and CDR2: SQVTM, ANQGSEA. This CDR3 has 16 amino acids. With 4 bases removed from V and 4 bases from J, the gap between germline ends came to 20 bases. The CDR3 loop reads CSVGGPHKLGYNEQFF. The CDR3, as DNA: TGCAGCGTTGGGGGCCCCCACAAATTGGGATACAATGAGCAGTTCTTC.

This clone was detected only a few times. The chain recombines TRBV7-8 with TRBJ2-3; D is perhaps TRBD1 (5 bases). The CDR3 loop spans 16 amino acids. V was shortened by 1 base and J by 4 bases, with 15 bases between the two germline ends. CDR1 and CDR2 from the germline V gene are SGHVS and FQNEAQ. The CDR3 here is CASSLEGILGADTQYF. The DNA for the CDR3 is TGTGCCAGCAGCTTAGAGGGGATCTTAGGGGCAGATACGCAGTATTTT.

The chain carries TRBV6-1 and TRBJ1-5; 7 bases agree with TRBD1. CDR3 size: 15 residues. With 5 bases clipped from V and 6 bases from J, the junction kept 10 bases outside the gene matches. The V gene's germline CDR1 is MNHNS and CDR2 SASEGT. As DNA, the CDR3 is TGTGCCAGCAGTCCGCCTCCGGCAGGGGGTCAGCCCCAGCATTTT. It codes for CASSPPPAGGQPQHF.

V and J are TRBV19 and TRBJ1-5; tentatively, D is TRBD1 (5 bases). The germline V gene encodes CDR1 LNHDA and CDR2 SQIVND (reference sequence). V lost 6 bases and J lost 0, with 12 bases in between. CDR3 length: 15 residues. The chain's CDR3 is CASRTDEYSNQPQHF. The CDR3 region has the DNA TGTGCCAGTAGGACAGACGAATATAGCAATCAGCCCCAGCATTTT.

The CDR3 nucleotides read TGCGCCAGCAGCGGGGACAGGGAGTCCTACGAGCAGTACTTC. Its protein product is CASSGDRESYEQYF. The chain combines TRBV10-1 with TRBJ2-7; 9 bases map to TRBD1. The CDR3 is 14 residues long. V shed 6 bases, J shed 1 base, and the junction held 4 bases outside the gene matches. CDR1 is WNHNN and CDR2 is SYGVQD in the germline V gene (reference sequence).

The J gene is TRBJ1-2, the V gene TRBV15; 7 bases line up with TRBD1. This CDR3 has 15 amino acids. Per the germline V gene, CDR1 is LNHNV and CDR2 is YYDKDF (reference sequence). V lost 1 base to trimming and J lost 4 bases; unmatched junction nucleotides: 6. This CDR3 is CATSRGQGEPYGYTF. Here the CDR3 DNA reads TGTGCCACCAGCAGAGGACAGGGTGAGCCCTATGGCTACACCTTC.

This chain links TRBV5-8 with TRBJ2-3, with no clear D. The CDR3 runs 13 residues. Trimming stripped 0 bases from V and 6 bases from J, with 8 bases between. Germline V CDR1 and CDR2: SGHTS, YDEGEE. The CDR3 sequence: CASSLVVLDTQYF. CDR3 sequence (DNA): TGTGCCAGCAGCTTGGTAGTGTTGGATACGCAGTATTTT.